A selection of T cell receptor beta chains follows, all from one sample in a study of blood T cell repertoires in COVID-19. Produced via immunoSEQ multiplex PCR; TCRdb's table is partial and in-frame only. In the table there are about 18,000 clones, about four fifths of which are singletons. The sample comprised peripheral blood. These receptors came from a man aged 40-55 years with active or convalescent COVID-19. Both conserved end residues are part of each CDR3. Each record gives: J gene, D gene, V gene, clone size, CDR3 protein, CDR3 DNA. D genes are given only for firm matches. Part of the rows lack a size; the others show once, few, many or a class for expanded clones.

>TRBJ1-2|NA|TRBV6-5|NA
CASSYSRSALFGGYTF
TGTGCCAGCAGTTACTCGAGGTCAGCCCTTTTCGGGGGCTACACCTTC
>TRBJ1-1|TRBD1|TRBV27|NA
CASSLQGARTEAFF
TGTGCCAGCAGTTTACAGGGGGCTCGTACTGAAGCTTTCTTT
>TRBJ2-7|TRBD1|TRBV19|NA
CASSIGTGAYEQYF
TGTGCCAGTAGTATAGGGACAGGGGCCTACGAGCAGTACTTC
>TRBJ2-2|NA|TRBV19|NA
CASSTDTGELFF
TGTGCCAGTAGTACCGACACCGGGGAGCTGTTTTTT
>TRBJ1-2|NA|TRBV27|NA
CASSPRIPRPKTNYGYTF
TGTGCCAGCAGTCCACGAATCCCGAGACCCAAGACAAACTATGGCTACACCTTC
>TRBJ1-5|NA|TRBV12-5|NA
CASGFGEGNQPQHF
TGTGCTAGTGGATTTGGGGAGGGCAATCAGCCCCAGCATTTT
>TRBJ1-1|NA|TRBV5-6|NA
CASSLTGYGPKDTEAFF
TGTGCCAGCAGCTTAACGGGGTACGGGCCGAAGGACACTGAAGCTTTCTTT
>TRBJ2-2|NA|TRBV2|medium-sized
CASSSGLETGELFF
TGTGCCAGCAGTAGCGGGTTGGAGACTGGGGAGCTGTTTTTT
>TRBJ2-1|TRBD1|TRBV2|NA
CASSVAGQGVNEQFF
TGTGCCAGCAGTGTGGCGGGACAGGGTGTTAATGAGCAGTTCTTC
>TRBJ2-1|NA|TRBV9|NA
CASSGTTSSYNEQFF
TGTGCCAGCAGCGGCACGACTAGTTCCTACAATGAGCAGTTCTTC
>TRBJ1-4|NA|TRBV15|NA
CATSRDRGWDEKLFF
TGTGCCACCAGCAGAGATCGGGGTTGGGATGAAAAACTGTTTTTT
>TRBJ2-7|NA|TRBV5-6|NA
CASSLGASVYEQYF
TGTGCCAGCAGCTTAGGGGCGAGTGTCTACGAGCAGTACTTC
>TRBJ2-3|TRBD2|TRBV7-8|NA
CAPTCGGRASTDTQYF
TGTGCCCCCACGTGCGGGGGTCGGGCTAGCACAGATACGCAGTATTTT
>TRBJ1-5|TRBD1|TRBV24-1|NA
CATSEQRTGPDNQPQHF
TGTGCCACCAGTGAACAAAGGACAGGCCCCGATAATCAGCCCCAGCATTTT